This T cell receptor (beta chain) was observed in a study of CD8 T cells in ankylosing spondylitis. For TCR beta, libraries came from quantitative 5'-RACE with molecular barcodes. From the 5' RACE reads, TCRdb called clonotypes with MiXCR, one entry per CDR3 protein. The profile shows some 700,000 distinct CDR3 sequences, 15% to 20% of them singletons. Comments on this clonotype: What it recognizes is unknown.

V lost 8 bases and J 7 bases, leaving 19 bases between the germline ends. CDR1 and CDR2 from the germline V gene are MNHNS and SASEGT. The CDR3 is 14 residues long. Notes on the study in general: Several highly homologous variants made up a TCR beta motif, and this motif appeared characteristic of ankylosing spondylitis blood. Disease-linked clones had a CD8+ phenotype and relatively low frequency in peripheral blood. Enrichment of disease-linked clones was reportedly significant in matched ankylosing spondylitis synovial fluid. Previously reported in reactive arthritis synovial fluid and blood were some of the motif variants.

This chain links TRBV6-1 with TRBJ2-3; D gene ambiguous. The specimen sequenced was blood, either unsorted or a sorted T cell fraction (not recorded which). The clonotype originates from a male donor with ankylosing spondylitis. The CDR3 DNA reads TGTGCCAGCCAGCGAAACAAAGGTCTTTATACGCAGTATTTT. Protein product: CASQRNKGLYTQYF.